Shown below are 29 T cell receptor beta chains from a single sample sequenced in a study of prognosis after radiotherapy for stage I lung cancer. TCR beta CDR3 was amplified from genomic DNA by two-round multiplex PCR. Every TRBV and TRBJ gene had its own specific primer in first-round PCR. TCRdb independently ran MiXCR on the multiplex PCR reads; one entry per CDR3 protein. The sample lists about 51,000 distinct CDR3 sequences; under 45% were seen once. This sample comprised PBMCs, obtained before or after stereotactic body radiation therapy (not recorded which). These receptors all come from a donor of 50 years or more with non-small cell lung cancer.

Ten or more counts support this clonotype. The chain joins TRBV2 to TRBJ2-7; TRBD2 aligns across 7 bases. The CDR3 contains 15 residues. J lost 3 bases, V lost 6 bases, and 11 bases had no gene match. CDR1 SNHLY and CDR2 FYNNEI come from the germline V gene. CDR3 bases: TGTGCCAGCAGCGCCTACCCGGGCGGGAGCTACGAGCAGTACTTC. Translating gives CASSAYPGGSYEQYF.

Ten or more counts support this clonotype. The rearrangement joins TRBV24-1 to TRBJ2-5, with D tentatively TRBD1 (6 bases). The CDR3 is made up of 16 amino acids. From germline, CDR1 is KGHDR and CDR2 SFDVKD. V lost 4 bases and J 4 bases, leaving 18 bases between the germline ends. The CDR3 DNA follows: TGTGCCACCAGTGACGAGGGTAAAACAGGGCTAGAGACCCAGTACTTC. Its protein is CATSDEGKTGLETQYF.

In this sample, this clonotype turned up a few times. This may be a read error: a much more frequent sequence differs by one nucleotide. The chain has TRBV7-2 and TRBJ1-5, with no clear D. Germline assignment: CDR1 SGHTA and CDR2 FQGNSA. CDR3 size: 13 residues. The CDR3 loop reads CASSLARDQPRHF. Written as DNA, the CDR3 is TGTGCCAGCAGCTTAGCAAGGGATCAGCCCCGGCATTTT.

The table lists this clonotype with many counts. The chain is built from TRBV7-8 and TRBJ1-4; D remains ambiguous. Trimming left V 5 bases short and J 2 bases short, with 9 bases between. Germline assignment: CDR1 SGHVS and CDR2 FQNEAQ. The CDR3 runs 14 residues. In nucleotides, the CDR3 is TGTGCCAGCAGCCGGATGCAGACTAATGAAAAACTGTTTTTT. Its protein product is CASSRMQTNEKLFF.

This clonotype occurred a few times. Written as DNA, the CDR3 is TGTGCCTGGATCAGTGGGTATTACGAGCAGTACTTC. Translated: CAWISGYYEQYF. V is TRBV30 and J is TRBJ2-7; D is unclear. V was clipped by 4 bases and J by 4 bases, with 11 bases between them. The CDR3 runs 12 residues. Per germline, CDR1 GTSNPN and CDR2 SVGIG (reference sequence).

The sample holds many counts of this clonotype. The gene calls are TRBV4-1 and TRBJ2-1; weak D call: TRBD2 (6 bases). The ends were cut back, 4 bases at V and 10 bases at J, with 29 bases in the middle. The CDR3 has 18 residues. Germline CDR1 and CDR2: MGHRA and YSYEKL. The CDR3 protein is CASSLREQTGDIRGEQFF. CDR3 in DNA: TGCGCCAGCAGCCTCAGGGAACAGACGGGCGACATCCGGGGGGAGCAGTTCTTC.

With regard to this clonotype: A much larger clone differs from this one at a single base, so this may be a read error. The chain couples TRBV2 to TRBJ2-2; D is undetermined. This CDR3 has 13 amino acids. Trimming pared 6 bases from V and 6 bases from J, leaving 11 bases between. Germline CDR1 is SNHLY and CDR2 is FYNNEI. CDR3 DNA: TGTGCCAGCAGGGTCACAGCGTCCGGGGAGCTGTTTTTT. The encoded protein is CASRVTASGELFF.

This clonotype was seen at least ten times. The chain links TRBV9 to TRBJ2-2; 9 nucleotides match TRBD1. The CDR3 contains 12 residues. CDR1 SGDLS and CDR2 YYNGEE come from the germline V gene. V gave up 4 bases and J gave up 13 bases; unmatched junction bases: 5. The CDR3 protein is CASSNTGGGLFF. Here the CDR3 DNA reads TGTGCCAGCAGCAACACAGGGGGCGGGCTGTTTTTT.

Comments on this clonotype: It is likely a read error: a sequence one base away is far more abundant. This rearrangement joins TRBV6-1 to TRBJ1-2, with D uncertain. The CDR3 is made up of 13 amino acids. CDR1 and CDR2 (germline): MNHNS, SASEGT. V lost 5 bases and J 8 bases, leaving 15 bases between the germline ends. For the CDR3, the DNA is TGTGCCAGCAGTAAAGGCAGGTGCGAAGGCTACACCTTC. This encodes CASSKGRCEGYTF.

On this clonotype: This may arise from a read error, as a much more abundant clone is one base away. The chain links TRBV5-4 to TRBJ1-5; 8 nucleotides align to TRBD1. This CDR3 region has 14 residues. J gave up 7 bases and V 2 bases, and 5 bases lay outside the gene matches. Germline CDR1 reads SGHNT; CDR2 reads YYREEE (reference sequence). CDR3 sequence (DNA): TGTGCCAGCAGCTTTGACAGGGGAGAACAGCCCCAGCATTTT. Translation: CASSFDRGEQPQHF.

Note on this clonotype: Lacking the conserved final phenylalanine or tryptophan, this CDR3 likely reflects a read error. The chain has TRBV19 and TRBJ1-2; possibly TRBD1 for D (5 bases). From germline, CDR1 is LNHDA and CDR2 SQIVND (reference sequence). V was trimmed by 8 bases and J by 8 bases, leaving 15 bases between them. The CDR3 is 12 residues long. CDR3 nucleotides: TGTGCCAGTCCCCAAACCAGGGCCGGCTACACCCTC. It encodes CASPQTRAGYTL.

This clonotype was observed many times. This chain links TRBV24-1 with TRBJ1-2, with D possibly being TRBD1 (5 bases). This CDR3 spans 16 amino acids. The germline CDR1 and CDR2 sequences are KGHDR and SFDVKD. V was shortened by 3 bases and J by 1 base, with 14 bases between the two germline ends. CDR3: CATSDPRDGINYGYTF. CDR3 nucleotide sequence: TGTGCCACCAGTGATCCCCGGGACGGAATTAACTATGGCTACACCTTC.

This clonotype appeared a few times. A read error may be the cause here, since a much bigger clone is one base away. The chain links TRBV18 to TRBJ2-7; 7 nucleotides agree with TRBD2. This CDR3 spans 15 amino acids. Germline CDR1 is KGHSH and CDR2 is LQKENI. As DNA, the CDR3 is TGTGCCAGCTCACTGACCGGGACTACCTCCTGCGAGCAGTACTTC. It translates to CASSLTGTTSCEQYF.

Many counts were recorded for this clonotype. This chain links TRBV6-2 or TRBV6-3 with TRBJ2-1, with D perhaps TRBD1 or TRBD2 (6 bases each). The CDR3 consists of 19 residues. Trimming took off 4 bases at V and 0 bases at J, with 22 bases between the two ends. Germline V gene data show CDR1 as MNHEY and CDR2 as SVGEGT. In DNA, the CDR3 is TGTGCCAGCAGTTCCTTGGGACGAGGGGGAGGACCCTCCTACAATGAGCAGTTCTTC. Amino acids: CASSSLGRGGGPSYNEQFF.

This clonotype has ten or more counts. The chain has TRBV7-2 and TRBJ2-5; D is uncertain. CDR3 length: 14 amino acids. Germline V lookup: CDR1 SGHTA, CDR2 FQGNSA. The V gene lost 1 base and the J gene lost 7 bases, with 13 bases spanning the gap. In DNA, the CDR3 is TGTGCCAGCAGCTTAGGCTACCTCCCGGGGACCCAGTACTTC. As protein: CASSLGYLPGTQYF.

This clonotype showed up many times. The chain carries TRBV20-1 and TRBJ2-1; 8 bases fit TRBD2. Trimming removed 1 base from V and 12 bases from J; junction bases left unmatched: 8. This CDR3 is 13 amino acids long. Germline assignment: CDR1 DFQATT and CDR2 SNEGSKA (reference sequence). The CDR3 nucleotides are TGCAGTGCTAGAGCGACTAGCGAGAAAGTGCAGTTCTTC. It specifies CSARATSEKVQFF.

This chain uses TRBV7-2 with TRBJ1-2; 7 positions agree with TRBD1. Germline-derived CDR1 and CDR2 are SGHTA and FQGNSA. V was pared by 3 bases and J by 2 bases, with 15 bases of the junction left unmatched. The CDR3 runs 18 residues. CDR3 sequence reads: CASSLSSGGGQKNYGYTF. The CDR3 DNA sequence: TGTGCCAGCAGCTTGAGCTCAGGGGGGGGACAGAAGAACTATGGCTACACCTTC. Supplemented by reference TRBV7-2 and TRBJ1-2, the full variable domain reads GAGVSQSPSNKVTEKGKDVELRCDPISGHTALYWYRQSLGQGLEFLIYFQGNSAPDKSGLPSDRFSAERTGGSVSTLTIQRTQQEDSAVYLCASSLSSGGGQKNYGYTFGSGTRLTVV.

This clonotype was seen just once. A much larger clonotype is one base distant, so this may be a read error. The rearrangement joins TRBV20-1 to TRBJ2-1; D may match TRBD1 or TRBD2 (7 bases each). This CDR3 is built from 14 residues. Germline V gene sequence: CDR1 DFQATT, CDR2 SNEGSKA (reference sequence). Here the CDR3 reads CIARGGETYNEQSF. The DNA of the CDR3 is TGCATTGCCAGGGGGGGGGAGACCTACAATGAGCAGTCCTTC.

This clonotype was counted at least ten times. The chain uses TRBV28 and TRBJ2-2, with D unresolved. CDR1 MDHEN and CDR2 SYDVKM come from the germline V gene. The CDR3 is 14 residues long. V was trimmed by 6 bases and J by 4 bases, leaving 12 bases between them. CDR3 protein: CASSLRWGTGELFF. Here the CDR3 DNA reads TGTGCCAGCAGCTTAAGGTGGGGCACCGGGGAGCTGTTTTTT.

A note on this clonotype: An end of the junction does not agree with germline; a read error may underlie this. The chain combines TRBV7-6 with TRBJ1-2, with a tentative D call TRBD1 (5 bases). This CDR3 comprises 12 residues. Germline V gene lookup returns CDR1 SGHVS and CDR2 FNYEAQ. CDR3 in DNA: TGTGTCAGCATCTCAGGGCTTGCTGGCTACACCTTC. This sequence encodes CVSISGLAGYTF.

This clonotype showed up many times. The rearrangement links TRBV7-8 to TRBJ2-7; perhaps TRBD2 as D (6 bases). V lost 5 bases and J lost 2, with 19 bases in between. Germline V gene sequence: CDR1 SGHVS, CDR2 FQNEAQ. The length of the CDR3 is 16 residues. Here the CDR3 DNA reads TGTGCCAGCAGCCTCTTAGGAGGGCTTTCTACCTACGAGCAGTACTTC. This encodes CASSLLGGLSTYEQYF.

This clonotype came up once. This sequence may be a read error, since a much larger clone differs from it by one base. This rearrangement joins TRBV15 to TRBJ2-5, with D possibly called TRBD1 or TRBD2 (6 bases each). Per germline, CDR1 LNHNV and CDR2 YYDKDF (reference sequence). The CDR3 is 14 amino acids. With 7 bases removed from V and 2 bases from J, the gap between germline ends came to 14 bases. The CDR3 spells CATIRRGAQETQYF. The CDR3 DNA is TGTGCCACCATCAGGAGGGGGGCGCAAGAGACCCAGTACTTC. Full variable domain (outside the CDR3, taken from reference TRBV15 and TRBJ2-5): DAMVIQNPRYQVTQFGKPVTLSCSQTLNHNVMYWYQQKSSQAPKLLFHYYDKDFNNEADTPDNFQSRRPNTSFCFLDIRSPGLGDTAMYLCATIRRGAQETQYFGPGTRLLVL.

This clonotype was counted ten times or more. The rearrangement uses TRBV6-9 and TRBJ2-1; TRBD2 aligns across 7 bases. The trim removed 3 bases at V and 5 bases at J, leaving 7 bases unmatched. Germline loops: CDR1 MNHGY, CDR2 SVAAGI. The CDR3 spans 15 residues. The CDR3 bases are TGTGCCAGCAGTTACTCCGGGACTAAGAACAATGAGCAGTTCTTC. Amino acid sequence: CASSYSGTKNNEQFF.

On this clonotype itself: A much larger clone differs by one base, so this may be a read error. This chain uses TRBV6-2 or TRBV6-3 with TRBJ2-5; perhaps TRBD2 as D (6 bases). The CDR3 is made up of 14 amino acids. Looked up from germline, CDR1 is MNHEY and CDR2 is SVGEGT. Deletions cut 5 bases from V and 5 bases from J, with 15 bases between. CDR3 protein: CASSKYTSMETQYF. Here the CDR3 DNA reads TGTGCCAGCAGTAAATACACTAGCATGGAGACCCAGTACTTC.

This clonotype occurred many times. This chain uses TRBV19 with TRBJ2-4; maybe TRBD2 (6 bases). Trimming left V 0 bases short and J 6 bases short, with 24 bases between. The V gene's germline CDR1 is LNHDA and CDR2 SQIVND (reference sequence). The CDR3 contains 19 residues. The CDR3 DNA is TGTGCCAGTAGTATAGATTCTCGGCGAGGCCGGGACTCGCTAAACATTCAGTACTTC. Encoded protein: CASSIDSRRGRDSLNIQYF.

The chain has TRBV4-2 and TRBJ2-5; TRBD2 agrees at 9 bases. This CDR3 contains 16 residues. CDR1 is LGHNA and CDR2 is YNFKEQ in the germline V gene. V shed 1 base, J shed 4 bases, and the junction held 7 bases outside the gene matches. The CDR3: CASSQVLAGAGETQYF. In DNA form, the CDR3 reads TGTGCCAGCAGCCAAGTGTTAGCGGGAGCAGGAGAGACCCAGTACTTC.

This clonotype occurred many times. This chain joins TRBV7-2 and TRBJ2-3; D may be TRBD1 or TRBD2 (5 bases each). The CDR3 length is 14 residues. Germline V gene lookup returns CDR1 SGHTA and CDR2 FQGNSA. The ends were cut back, 1 base at V and 2 bases at J, with 7 bases in the middle. The CDR3 DNA follows: TGTGCCAGCAGCTTAGGTGGGACCACAGATACGCAGTATTTT. Protein sequence: CASSLGGTTDTQYF.

The table lists this clonotype with a few counts. A much larger clone is a single base away; this may be a read error. The DNA of the CDR3 is TGCAGCCCGGTGGGGGCCCCCACATATACGCAGTATTTT. It translates to CSPVGAPTYTQYF. The gene calls are TRBV20-1 and TRBJ2-3, with D possibly being TRBD1 (6 bases). CDR1 and CDR2 from the germline V gene are DFQATT and SNEGSKA (reference sequence). This CDR3 is 13 amino acids long.

This clonotype showed up just once. J is TRBJ2-3 and V is TRBV7-9; the D gene is possibly TRBD2 (5 bases). The germline CDR1 and CDR2 sequences are SEHNR and FQNEAQ (reference sequence). CDR3 length: 16 amino acids. The V end was cut by 1 base, the J end by 2 bases, with 13 bases between. This CDR3 is CASSLGTDYNTDTQYF. In DNA form, the CDR3 reads TGTGCCAGCAGCTTAGGGACTGATTATAACACAGATACGCAGTATTTT.